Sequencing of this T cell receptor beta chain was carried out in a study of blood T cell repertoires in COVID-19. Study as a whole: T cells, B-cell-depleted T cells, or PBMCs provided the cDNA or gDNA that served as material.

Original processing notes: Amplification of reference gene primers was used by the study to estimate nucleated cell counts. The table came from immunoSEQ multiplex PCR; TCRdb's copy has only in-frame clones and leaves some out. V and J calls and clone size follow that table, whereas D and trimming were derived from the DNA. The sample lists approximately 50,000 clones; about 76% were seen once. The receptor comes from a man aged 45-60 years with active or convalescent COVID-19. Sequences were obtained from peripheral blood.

The CDR3 region is CAWNPIRGDQETQYF. In DNA form, the CDR3 reads TGTGCCTGGAACCCCATCCGGGGGGATCAAGAGACCCAGTACTTC. J is TRBJ2-5 and V is TRBV30; 7 positions match TRBD2. This CDR3 region has 15 residues. Germline lookup yields CDR1 GTSNPN and CDR2 SVGIG (reference sequence). Germline trimming cut 4 bases from V and 2 bases from J; bases unmatched to any gene: 10.